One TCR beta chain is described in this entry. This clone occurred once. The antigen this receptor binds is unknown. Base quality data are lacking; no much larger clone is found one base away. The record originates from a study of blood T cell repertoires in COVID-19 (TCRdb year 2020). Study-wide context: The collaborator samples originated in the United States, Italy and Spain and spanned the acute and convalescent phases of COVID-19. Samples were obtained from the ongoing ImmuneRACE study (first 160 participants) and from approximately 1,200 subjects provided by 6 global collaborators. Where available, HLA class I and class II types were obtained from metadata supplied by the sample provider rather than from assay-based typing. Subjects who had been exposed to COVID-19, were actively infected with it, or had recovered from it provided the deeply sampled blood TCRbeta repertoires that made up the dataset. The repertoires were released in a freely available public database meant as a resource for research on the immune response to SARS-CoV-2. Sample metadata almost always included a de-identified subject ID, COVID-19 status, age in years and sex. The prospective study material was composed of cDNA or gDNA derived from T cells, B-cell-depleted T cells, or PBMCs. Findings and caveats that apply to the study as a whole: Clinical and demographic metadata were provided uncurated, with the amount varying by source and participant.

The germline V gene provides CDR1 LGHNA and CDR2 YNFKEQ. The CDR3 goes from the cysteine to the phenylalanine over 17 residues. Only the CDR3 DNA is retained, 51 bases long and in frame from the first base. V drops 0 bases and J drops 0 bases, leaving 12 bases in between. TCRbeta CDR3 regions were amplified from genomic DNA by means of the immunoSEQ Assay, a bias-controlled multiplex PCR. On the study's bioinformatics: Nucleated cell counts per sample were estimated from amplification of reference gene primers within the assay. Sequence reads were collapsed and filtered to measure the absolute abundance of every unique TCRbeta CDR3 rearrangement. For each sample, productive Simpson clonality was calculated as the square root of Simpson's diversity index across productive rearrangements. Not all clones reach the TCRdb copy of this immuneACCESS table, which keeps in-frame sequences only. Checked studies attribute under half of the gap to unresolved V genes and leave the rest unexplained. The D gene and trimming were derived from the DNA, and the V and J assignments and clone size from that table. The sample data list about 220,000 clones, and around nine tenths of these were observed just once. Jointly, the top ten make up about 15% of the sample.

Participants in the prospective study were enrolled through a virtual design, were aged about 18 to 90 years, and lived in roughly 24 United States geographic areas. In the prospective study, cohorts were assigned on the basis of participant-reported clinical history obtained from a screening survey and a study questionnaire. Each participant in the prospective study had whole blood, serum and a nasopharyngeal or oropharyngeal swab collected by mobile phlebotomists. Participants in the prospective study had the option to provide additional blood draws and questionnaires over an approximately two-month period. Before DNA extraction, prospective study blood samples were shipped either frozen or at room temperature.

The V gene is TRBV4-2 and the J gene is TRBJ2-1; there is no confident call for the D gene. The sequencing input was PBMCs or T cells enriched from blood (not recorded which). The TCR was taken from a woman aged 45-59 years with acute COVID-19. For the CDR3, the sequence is CASSQDPLRSSYNEQFF. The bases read TGTGCCAGCAGCCAAGATCCGCTCCGGAGCTCCTACAATGAGCAGTTCTTC.